Detailed here is one T cell receptor beta chain. The target antigen is unknown. CDR3 length equals 14 residues. V trimming: 5 bases; J trimming: 5 bases; junction bases outside the gene matches: 4. Per the germline V gene, CDR1 is SNHLY and CDR2 is FYNNEI. This sample is drawn from a study of cytomegalovirus exposure and HLA in healthy donors. Donors sampled were nominally healthy, though unrecorded immune exposures were likely. Study observations and caveats: Further analysis, carried out later, found HLA-associated TCR beta chains more clonally expanded than equally common other chains. What TCR beta sequences reportedly achieved was accurate prediction of HLA-A and HLA-B alleles in most subjects. In vitro confirmation showed three CMV-associated chains to be CMV antigen specific.

PCR primers comprised 60 Vbeta and 13 Jbeta primers. Using immunoSEQ multiplex PCR, the repertoire was profiled, and TCRdb retains in-frame clones only, with some absent. Of 150,000 to 200,000 clones in the sample, roughly 73% were seen once. The TCR comes from a woman in her 30s in good health and CMV-seronegative. The material sequenced was PBMCs. The chain uses TRBV2 and TRBJ2-5, with TRBD2 identical over 11 bases. CDR3 nucleotides: TGTGCCAGCAGTTTAGCGGGGGGGCCGGAGACCCAGTACTTC. Translated: CASSLAGGPETQYF.